This T cell receptor (beta chain) originates from a study of shared clonotypes between healthy human individuals (TCRdb year 2020). Background for the entire study: The cohort comprised a couple of women and a few men aged 18 to 49 years. For each donor, CD4 naive and CD4 memory were each given three plates, CD8 naive was given two plates, and CD8 memory was given one plate. Blood TCR repertoires of roughly 5 healthy adults were deeply sequenced to estimate repertoire size and the extent of clonotype sharing between individuals. To increase sequencing depth and limit assay-specific biases, different laboratories used diverse techniques to prepare libraries and sequence TCR repertoires. Each donor's leukapheresis produced roughly between roughly 0.9 and 9 billion PBMCs. What the study reported, not specific to this receptor: Compared with non-shared clonotypes, the clonotypes found in all four sorted-subset donors had higher generation probabilities. When a handful of donors were compared, the shared fraction of clonotypes was around 5% for naive CD4, roughly 3.4% for naive CD8, roughly 2.5% for memory CD4, and under 0.5% for memory CD8. Based on pairwise subsampling, the degree of clonotype sharing among donors was expected to be affected by sequencing depth. Sampling was restricted to blood, and TCR repertoires in tissues likely differ from the TCR repertoires found in blood. Naive subsets generally had larger estimated clonotype richness than memory subsets did. Because the study included only a small number of donors, the genetic and exposure-history diversity represented was limited. Rarefaction of sorted-subset datasets indicated incomplete sequencing despite the large sequencing depth.

The germline V gene specifies MNHNS as CDR1 and SASEGT as CDR2. Trimming takes 8 bases from V and 2 bases from J, and the germline ends sit 13 bases apart. The CDR3 goes from the cysteine to the phenylalanine over 15 residues. Here the CDR3 DNA is all that survives: 45 bases in frame from base 1. Using the deep immunoSEQ assay, TCR CDR3 regions were amplified from genomic DNA by multiplex PCR. Genomic DNA extracted from each cell subset was distributed evenly over all wells of several immunoSEQ 96-well plates, and each plate served as one replicate. For sorted subsets, around 0.2 ug genomic DNA, equal to about 30,000 T cell genomes, was loaded into each replicate PCR. The purified libraries were quantified using a Qubit 3.0 fluorometer, sized with a Bioanalyzer 2100, and then quantified again using the KAPA Library Quantification kit. Every immunoSEQ 96-well plate was sequenced on a dedicated single-read 150-cycle Illumina NextSeq 550 flow cell. The original pipeline was this. Because the immunoSEQ output held only junctional sequences and lacked quality scores, the filtering could not match the filtering applied to full-length reads. To assign V/J genes and CDR3, sequences were annotated against IMGT germline references using PyIR, a Python wrapper for IgBLAST v1.9. Reads were filtered out if the reads had weak V/J assignments (E-value above 1e-6), no CDR3, stop codons, out-of-frame junctions, or ambiguous translated residues. V3J clonotypes were defined as sequences sharing the same inferred V gene, J gene, and CDR3 amino acid sequence. To compute the percentage overlap between repertoires, the number of shared unique clonotypes was divided by the size of the smaller repertoire. Richness of each repertoire was evaluated using RTK rarefaction, the Chao1 estimator, and Recon v2.1 estimates of unobserved clonotypes. Generation probabilities for all TCRbeta clonotypes obtained by the gDNA method from a handful of donors were computed using OLGA. TCRdb obtained this table from immuneACCESS and retained in-frame rearrangements with V and J assigned. These tables miss some clones; where compared with another copy, unresolved V genes account for less than half of the shortfall, and the remainder is unexplained. V and J calls and clone size are given by that table; D and trimming were obtained from the DNA. Present in this sample are about 2.4 million clones, approximately 90% of which were seen just once. The ten largest account for over 0.12% of the sample.

The donors were healthy, HIV-negative adults who had no recently reported acute infections or vaccinations. Every donor was a Caucasian adult residing in Nashville, Tennessee, USA. CD4+ T cells were enriched by magnetic negative selection, after which naive cells were positively selected on CD45RA and the negative fraction was taken as the memory subset. After blood collection by leukapheresis, PBMCs were isolated using Ficoll-Histopaque density gradient centrifugation and then cryopreserved in the vapor phase of liquid nitrogen. Purity and quantity of every magnetically sorted T cell population were checked by analytical flow cytometry. Each sorted fraction had its genomic DNA isolated and then quantified by UV absorbance on a Nanodrop 2000c. In the case of this clone: Which antigen it targets is not known. Base qualities are missing; no much larger clone stands one base away.

The origin of this receptor is a man between 18 and 29 years old in good health. Input material: naive CD4+ T cells sorted from blood. The cell subset or site tag for this specimen amounts to: CD45RA+ positively selected. The rearrangement combines TRBV6-1 with TRBJ2-6, with the identity of the D gene unclear. The CDR3 sequence is CASRYGEAGANVLTF. The DNA is as follows: TGTGCCAGCCGATATGGGGAAGCTGGGGCCAACGTCCTGACTTTC.